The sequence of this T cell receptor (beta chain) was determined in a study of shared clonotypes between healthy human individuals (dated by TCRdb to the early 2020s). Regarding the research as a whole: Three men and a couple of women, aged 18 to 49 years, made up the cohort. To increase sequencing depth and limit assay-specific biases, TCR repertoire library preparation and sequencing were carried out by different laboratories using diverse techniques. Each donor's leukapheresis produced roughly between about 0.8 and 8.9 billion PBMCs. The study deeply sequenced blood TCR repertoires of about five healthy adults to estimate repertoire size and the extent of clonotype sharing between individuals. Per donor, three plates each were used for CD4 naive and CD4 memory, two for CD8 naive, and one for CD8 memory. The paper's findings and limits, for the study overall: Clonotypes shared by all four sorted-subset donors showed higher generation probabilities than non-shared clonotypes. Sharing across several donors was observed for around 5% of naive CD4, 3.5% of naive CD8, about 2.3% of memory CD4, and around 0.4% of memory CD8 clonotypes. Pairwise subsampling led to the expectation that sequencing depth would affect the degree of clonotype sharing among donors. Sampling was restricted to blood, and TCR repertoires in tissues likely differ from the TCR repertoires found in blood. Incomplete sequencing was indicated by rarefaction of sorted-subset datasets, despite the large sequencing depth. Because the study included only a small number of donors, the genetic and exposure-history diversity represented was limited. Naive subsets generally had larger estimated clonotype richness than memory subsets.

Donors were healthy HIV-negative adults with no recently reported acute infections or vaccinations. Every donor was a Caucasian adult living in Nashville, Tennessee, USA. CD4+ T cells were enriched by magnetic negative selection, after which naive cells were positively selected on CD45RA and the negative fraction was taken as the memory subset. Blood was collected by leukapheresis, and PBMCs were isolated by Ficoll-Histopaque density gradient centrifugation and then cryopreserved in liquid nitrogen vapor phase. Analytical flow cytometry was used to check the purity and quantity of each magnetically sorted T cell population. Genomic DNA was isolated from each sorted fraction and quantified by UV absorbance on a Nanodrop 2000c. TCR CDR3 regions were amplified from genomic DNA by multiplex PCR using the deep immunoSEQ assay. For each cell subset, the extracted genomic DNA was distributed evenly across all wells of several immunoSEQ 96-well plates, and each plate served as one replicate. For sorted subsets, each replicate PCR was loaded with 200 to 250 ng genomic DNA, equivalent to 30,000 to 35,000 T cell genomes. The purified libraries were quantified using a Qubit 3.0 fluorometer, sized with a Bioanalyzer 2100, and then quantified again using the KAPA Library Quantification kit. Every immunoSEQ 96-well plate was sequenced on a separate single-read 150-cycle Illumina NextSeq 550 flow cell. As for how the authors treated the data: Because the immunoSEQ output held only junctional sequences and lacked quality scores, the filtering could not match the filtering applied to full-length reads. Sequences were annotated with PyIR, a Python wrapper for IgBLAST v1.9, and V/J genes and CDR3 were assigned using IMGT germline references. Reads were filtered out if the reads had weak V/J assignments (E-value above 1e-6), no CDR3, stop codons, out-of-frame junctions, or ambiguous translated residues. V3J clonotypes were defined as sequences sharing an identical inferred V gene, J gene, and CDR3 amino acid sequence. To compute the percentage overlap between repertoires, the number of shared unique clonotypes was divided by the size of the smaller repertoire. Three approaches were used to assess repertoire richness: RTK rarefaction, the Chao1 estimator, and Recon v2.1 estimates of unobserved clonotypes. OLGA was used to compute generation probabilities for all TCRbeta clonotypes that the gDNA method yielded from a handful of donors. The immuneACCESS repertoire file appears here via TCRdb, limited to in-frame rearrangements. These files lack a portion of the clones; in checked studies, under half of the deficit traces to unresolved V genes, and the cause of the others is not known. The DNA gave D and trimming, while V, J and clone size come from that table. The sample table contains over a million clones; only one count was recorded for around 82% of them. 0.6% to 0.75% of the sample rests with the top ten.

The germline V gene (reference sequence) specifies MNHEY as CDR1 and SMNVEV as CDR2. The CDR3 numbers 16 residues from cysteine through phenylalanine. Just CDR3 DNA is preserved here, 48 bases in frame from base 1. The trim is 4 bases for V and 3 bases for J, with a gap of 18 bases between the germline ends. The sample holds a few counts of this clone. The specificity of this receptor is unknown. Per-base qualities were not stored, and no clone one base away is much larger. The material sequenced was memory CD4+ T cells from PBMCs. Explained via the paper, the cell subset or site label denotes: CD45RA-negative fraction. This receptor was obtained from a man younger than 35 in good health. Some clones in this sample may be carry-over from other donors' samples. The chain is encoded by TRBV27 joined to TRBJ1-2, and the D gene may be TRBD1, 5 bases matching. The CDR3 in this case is CASSYRGDGGDYGYTF. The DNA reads TGTGCCAGCAGTTACCGAGGGGACGGAGGCGACTATGGCTACACCTTC.